This TCR beta chain is drawn from a study of beta chain features in type 1 diabetes. cDNA synthesis used the whole RNA isolate, giving expressed TCRB sequences. Measured with immunoSEQ multiplex PCR; TCRdb has only the in-frame clones, and not every one. The table includes about 140,000 clones, about 9.1% detected once. This clone was observed many times. Other DNA sequences within the sample encode an identical CDR3. V was shortened by 5 bases and J by 7 bases, with 11 bases between the two germline ends. The CDR3 runs 11 residues. Looked up from germline, CDR1 is DFQATT and CDR2 is SNEGSKA (reference sequence).

Material: central memory CD4+ T cells from blood. The source of this sequence is a woman between 35 and 50 years old in good health. The chain links TRBV20-1 to TRBJ1-1; no clear D. This CDR3 is CSAGSTVEAFF. CDR3 DNA: TGCAGTGCTGGCTCAACAGTTGAAGCTTTCTTT.